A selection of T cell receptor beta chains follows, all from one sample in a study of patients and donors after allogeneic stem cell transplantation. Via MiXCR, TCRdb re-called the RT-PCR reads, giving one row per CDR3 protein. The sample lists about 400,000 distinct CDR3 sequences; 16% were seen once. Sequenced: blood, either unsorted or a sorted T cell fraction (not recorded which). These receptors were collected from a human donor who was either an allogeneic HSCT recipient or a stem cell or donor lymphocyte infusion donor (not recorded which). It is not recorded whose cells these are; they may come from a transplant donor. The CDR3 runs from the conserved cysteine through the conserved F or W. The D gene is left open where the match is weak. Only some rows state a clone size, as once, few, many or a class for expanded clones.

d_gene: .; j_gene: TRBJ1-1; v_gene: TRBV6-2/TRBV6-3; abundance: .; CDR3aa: CASSPIQGGRVPEAFF; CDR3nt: TGTGCCAGCAGCCCCATTCAGGGAGGAAGGGTCCCTGAAGCTTTCTTT
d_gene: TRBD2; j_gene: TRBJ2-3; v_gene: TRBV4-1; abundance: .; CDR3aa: CASSQPIAGNTDTQYF; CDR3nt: TGCGCCAGCAGCCAACCGATAGCGGGGAATACAGATACGCAGTATTTT
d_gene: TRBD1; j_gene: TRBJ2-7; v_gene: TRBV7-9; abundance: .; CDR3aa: CASSPRGQYEQYF; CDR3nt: TGTGCCAGCAGCCCCAGGGGGCAGTACGAGCAGTACTTC
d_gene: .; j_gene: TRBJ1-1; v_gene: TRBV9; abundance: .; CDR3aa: CASSPLRQKAEAFF; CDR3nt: TGTGCCAGCAGCCCTCTCCGCCAGAAGGCTGAAGCTTTCTTT
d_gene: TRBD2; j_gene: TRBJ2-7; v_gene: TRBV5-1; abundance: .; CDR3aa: CASSYWGGERVSSYEQYF; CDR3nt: TGCGCCAGCAGCTATTGGGGGGGAGAACGGGTAAGCTCCTACGAGCAGTACTTC
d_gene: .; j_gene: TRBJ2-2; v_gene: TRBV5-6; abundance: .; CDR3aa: CASSLLPARNTGELFF; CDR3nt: TGTGCCAGCAGCTTGTTGCCTGCGAGGAACACCGGGGAGCTGTTTTTT
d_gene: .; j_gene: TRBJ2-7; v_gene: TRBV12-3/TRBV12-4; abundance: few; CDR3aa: CASSLRAEQYF; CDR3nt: TGTGCCAGCAGTTTACGGGCCGAGCAGTACTTC
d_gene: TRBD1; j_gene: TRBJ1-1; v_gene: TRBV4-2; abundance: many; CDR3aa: CASSQEDRVGEAFF; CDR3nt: TGTGCCAGCAGCCAAGAGGACAGGGTAGGTGAAGCTTTCTTT
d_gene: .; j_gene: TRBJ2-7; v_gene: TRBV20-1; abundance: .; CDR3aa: CSARPRDLSYEQYF; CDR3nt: TGCAGTGCTAGACCTCGAGATCTCTCCTACGAGCAGTACTTC
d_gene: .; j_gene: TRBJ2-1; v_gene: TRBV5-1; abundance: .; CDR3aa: CASSLEKRNYNEQFF; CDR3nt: TGCGCCAGCAGCTTGGAAAAGCGGAACTACAATGAGCAGTTCTTC
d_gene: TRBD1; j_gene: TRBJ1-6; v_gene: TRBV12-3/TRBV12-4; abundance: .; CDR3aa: CASSLGINRGANSPLHF; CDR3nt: TGTGCCAGCAGTTTAGGGATCAACAGGGGGGCAAATTCACCCCTCCACTTT